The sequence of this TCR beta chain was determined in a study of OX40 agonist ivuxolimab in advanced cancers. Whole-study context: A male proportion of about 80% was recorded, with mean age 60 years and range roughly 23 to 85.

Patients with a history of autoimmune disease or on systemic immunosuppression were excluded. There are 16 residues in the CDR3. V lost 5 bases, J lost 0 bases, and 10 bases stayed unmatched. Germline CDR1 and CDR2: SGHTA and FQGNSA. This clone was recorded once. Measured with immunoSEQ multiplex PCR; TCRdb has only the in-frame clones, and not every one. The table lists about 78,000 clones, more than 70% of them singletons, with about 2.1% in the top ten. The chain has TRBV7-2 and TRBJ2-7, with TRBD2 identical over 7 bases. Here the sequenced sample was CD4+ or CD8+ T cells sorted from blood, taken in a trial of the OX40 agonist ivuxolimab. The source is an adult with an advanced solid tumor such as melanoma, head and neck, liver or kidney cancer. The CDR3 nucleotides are TGTGCCAGCAGCCCTCTAGCGGTTGCCTCCTCCTACGAGCAGTACTTC. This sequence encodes CASSPLAVASSYEQYF.